The T cell receptor (beta chain) described here comes from a study of blood T cells in healthy people across ages. Study as a whole: Template-switching capture recovered about one barcoded beta molecule per two T cells.

The V end lost 5 bases, the J end lost 4 bases, and 14 bases lay between the germline ends. The CDR3 has 14 amino acids. A J-beta primer mix and a sample-barcoded 5' primer were used in a second PCR of roughly 6 to 11 cycles. Each of the samples gave a minimum of 2.5 million paired-end reads that contained CDR3. TCRdb redid the calling of the 5' RACE reads with MiXCR, one entry per CDR3 protein. This sample has roughly 900,000 distinct CDR3 sequences, with about 44% found just once. This chain joins TRBV12-3 or TRBV12-4 and TRBJ1-2; no firm D call. Sequenced sample: blood. This receptor was obtained from a man aged 25 to 40 in good health. The CDR3: CASSDTTSTYGYTF. CDR3 nucleotides: TGTGCCAGCAGTGATACAACTAGCACCTATGGCTACACCTTC.